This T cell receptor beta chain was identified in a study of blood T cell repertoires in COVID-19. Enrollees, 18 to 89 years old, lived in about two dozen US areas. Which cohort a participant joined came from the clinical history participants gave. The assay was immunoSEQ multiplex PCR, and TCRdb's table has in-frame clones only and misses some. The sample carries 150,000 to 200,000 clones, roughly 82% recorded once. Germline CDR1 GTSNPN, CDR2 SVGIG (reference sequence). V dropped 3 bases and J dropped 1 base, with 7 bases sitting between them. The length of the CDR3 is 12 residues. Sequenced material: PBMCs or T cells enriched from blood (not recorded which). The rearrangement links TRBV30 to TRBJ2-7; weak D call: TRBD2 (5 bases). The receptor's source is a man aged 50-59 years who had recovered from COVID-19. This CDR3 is CAWRGDSYEQYF. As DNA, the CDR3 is TGTGCCTGGAGGGGAGATTCCTACGAGCAGTACTTC.